This T cell receptor (beta chain) was sequenced during a study of T cell responses to AZD1222 COVID-19 vaccine. Notes on the study in general: Baseline seropositives among AZD1222 recipients totaled only five or six. As reported, nearly half of all spike-specific TCRs target variant regions that are unmutated. Spike-specific TCR breadth and depth went up after people got two AZD1222 doses.

TCRdb keeps only in-frame clones here, not all; method: immunoSEQ multiplex PCR. The sample includes around 190,000 clones, 88% seen only once; the top ten take about 9.9%. As for this clone: No antigen is known for it.

Doses given second, at about 4 or about 12 weeks, were pooled. Sequenced here: peripheral blood, sampled 28 days after the second AZD1222 dose. This TCR was recovered from an adult who received the AZD1222 COVID-19 vaccine.

CDR3 nucleotides: TGTGCCACCAGTGGGACAGGGCAGAAGGGCAATGAGCAGTTCTTC. It is translated as CATSGTGQKGNEQFF. The chain recombines TRBV24-1 with TRBJ2-1; 8 bases line up with TRBD1. V lost 5 bases to trimming and J lost 6 bases; unmatched junction nucleotides: 8. The V gene's germline CDR1 is KGHDR and CDR2 SFDVKD. The CDR3 runs to 15 residues.